The 32 T cell receptor beta chains below come from one sample, sequenced in a study of shared clonotypes between healthy human individuals. The assay was immunoSEQ multiplex PCR, and TCRdb's table has in-frame clones only and misses some. The repertoire has about 690,000 clones, 90% of them found once; the top ten carry approximately 35%. The specimen was memory CD8+ T cells from PBMCs. Subset described: CD45RO+ cells pooled with CCR7-negative TemRA cells. These receptors originate from a man between 18 and 35 years old in good health. Some clones in this sample may be carry-over from other donors' samples.

Regarding this clone: At the DNA level, this CDR3 is encoded by other sequences in the same sample as well. The chain employs TRBV27 and TRBJ1-5; D remains unclear. The CDR3 totals 12 residues. Trimming cost V 6 bases and J 4 bases, with 7 bases left between them. Germline CDR1 reads MNHEY; CDR2 reads SMNVEV (reference sequence). The CDR3 nucleotides are TGTGCCAGCAGCTCGACGAATCAGCCCCAGCATTTT. It specifies CASSSTNQPQHF.

This sequence joins TRBV7-3 and TRBJ2-5; no clear D. V was cut by 5 bases and J by 5 bases, with 18 bases left in between. Germline CDR1 and CDR2: SGHTA and FQGTGA. The CDR3 has 15 residues. Here the CDR3 reads CASSPFGGLGETQYF. CDR3 coding DNA: TGTGCCAGCAGCCCCTTCGGCGGCCTAGGGGAGACCCAGTACTTC. Based on the CDR3 plus reference TRBV7-3 and TRBJ2-5, the full variable domain is GAGVSQTPSNKVTEKGKYVELRCDPISGHTALYWYRQSLGQGPEFLIYFQGTGAADDSGLPNDRFFAVRPEGSVSTLKIQRTERGDSAVYLCASSPFGGLGETQYFGPGTRLLVL.

A word on this clone: The same CDR3 arises from other DNA sequences in this sample as well. The J gene is TRBJ2-7, the V gene TRBV10-2; the D gene is possibly TRBD2 (6 bases). V shed 3 bases and J shed 3 bases, with 12 bases lying between them. The CDR3 has 14 residues. Germline V gene sequence: CDR1 WSHSY, CDR2 SAAADI. As DNA, the CDR3 is TGCGCCAGCAGTGAAAGGGGACTCAACTACGAGCAGTACTTC. It codes for CASSERGLNYEQYF.

The rearrangement uses TRBV6-1 and TRBJ1-6; D is possibly TRBD1 (5 bases). The V end was cut by 3 bases, the J end by 5 bases, with 11 bases between. Germline V gene lookup returns CDR1 MNHNS and CDR2 SASEGT. The CDR3 extends over 15 amino acids. CDR3 residues: CASSDWDGHNSPLHF. In nucleotides, the CDR3 is TGTGCCAGCAGTGACTGGGACGGACATAATTCACCCCTCCACTTT.

The chain carries TRBV15 and TRBJ2-7; a possible D gene is TRBD2 (6 bases). Germline lookup yields CDR1 LNHNV and CDR2 YYDKDF (reference sequence). The CDR3 runs to 14 residues. V was trimmed by 5 bases and J by 2 bases, leaving 13 bases between them. The CDR3 bases are TGTGCCACCAGCGAGGGAGGACTCCCCTACGAGCAGTACTTC. Protein product: CATSEGGLPYEQYF.

This clone has just a few counts. The gene calls are TRBV7-9 and TRBJ1-4; tentative D call: TRBD1 (5 bases). V gave up 5 bases and J gave up 5 bases, with 12 bases separating them. The germline CDR1 and CDR2 sequences are SEHNR and FQNEAQ (reference sequence). This CDR3 has 14 residues. The CDR3 nucleotides are TGTGCCAGCAGCGGAGGGGCGCGGAATGAAAAACTGTTTTTT. This codes for CASSGGARNEKLFF. Full variable domain (outside the CDR3, taken from reference TRBV7-9 and TRBJ1-4): DTGVSQNPRHKITKRGQNVTFRCDPISEHNRLYWYRQTLGQGPEFLTYFQNEAQLEKSRLLSDRFSAERPKGSFSTLEIQRTEQGDSAMYLCASSGGARNEKLFFGSGTQLSVL.

The chain couples TRBV27 to TRBJ2-3; 8 bases map to TRBD2. The CDR3 spans 14 residues. The J segment lost 7 bases and the V segment lost 6 bases, leaving 9 bases of the junction unmatched. The V gene's germline CDR1 is MNHEY and CDR2 SMNVEV (reference sequence). CDR3 bases: TGTGCCAGCAGCCTACCCCGGGGGGGCCATACGCAGTATTTT. It translates to CASSLPRGGHTQYF.

CDR3 nucleotides: TGCGCCAGCAGCCAAGTTACATTCGGGCAGCCTAGGGCCAACTATGGCTACACCTTC. Residues: CASSQVTFGQPRANYGYTF. This sequence joins TRBV4-1 and TRBJ1-2; no firm D call. Germline values: CDR1 MGHRA, CDR2 YSYEKL. Trimming cost V 1 base and J 2 bases, with 23 bases left between them. The CDR3 length is 19 residues.

The chain combines TRBV6-1 with TRBJ2-3; D gene ambiguous. Germline CDR1 is MNHNS and CDR2 is SASEGT. CDR3 length equals 14 residues. V was pared by 4 bases and J by 4 bases, with 12 bases between. CDR3: CASSVRVDSDTQYF. CDR3 coding DNA: TGTGCCAGCAGTGTAAGGGTCGATTCAGATACGCAGTATTTT.

The chain couples TRBV28 to TRBJ2-5, with D tentatively TRBD1 (6 bases). Trimming took 5 bases from V and 4 from J, leaving 17 bases between them. CDR1 and CDR2 from the germline V gene are MDHEN and SYDVKM. CDR3 length equals 15 residues. In DNA form, the CDR3 reads TGTGCCAGCAGTCCAAAGACAGGATGGGGAGAGACCCAGTACTTC. Its translation: CASSPKTGWGETQYF.

V and J are TRBV6-5 and TRBJ2-5; maybe TRBD2 (6 bases). The CDR3 has 15 amino acids. Germline V gene lookup returns CDR1 MNHEY and CDR2 SVGAGI. V shed 4 bases and J shed 4 bases, with 16 bases lying between them. Here the CDR3 reads CASSFSPGEAETQYF. CDR3 DNA: TGTGCCAGCAGTTTCTCCCCCGGGGAGGCAGAGACCCAGTACTTC.

The J gene is TRBJ2-1, the V gene TRBV29-1; 16 nucleotides agree with TRBD2. This CDR3 contains 19 residues. Germline V CDR1 and CDR2: SQVTM, ANQGSEA. V was pared by 3 bases and J by 2 bases, with 10 bases of the junction left unmatched. CDR3 DNA: TGCAGCGTTGATGGGGGACTAGCGGGAGGGCCTACCACCTACAATGAGCAGTTCTTC. This codes for CSVDGGLAGGPTTYNEQFF.

The genes are TRBV27 and TRBJ2-7, with D perhaps matching TRBD1 or TRBD2 (5 bases each). Deletions cut 5 bases from V and 4 bases from J, with 15 bases between. Germline-derived CDR1 and CDR2 are MNHEY and SMNVEV (reference sequence). CDR3 length: 14 residues. CDR3: CASSLEAWGYEQYF. Here the CDR3 DNA reads TGTGCCAGCAGTCTGGAGGCCTGGGGGTACGAGCAGTACTTC.

The V and J genes are TRBV27 and TRBJ2-7; D might be TRBD2 (7 bases). Germline CDR1 and CDR2: MNHEY and SMNVEV (reference sequence). Trimming removed 2 bases from V and 3 bases from J, with 11 bases in between. CDR3 length: 14 residues. CDR3 region: CASSLAGALYEQYF. CDR3 nucleotide sequence: TGTGCCAGCAGTTTAGCGGGGGCCCTCTACGAGCAGTACTTC.

The chain employs TRBV5-1 and TRBJ1-4, with D unresolved. Trimming stripped 0 bases from V and 0 bases from J, with 12 bases between. In germline, CDR1 is SGHRS, CDR2 YFSETQ. The CDR3 extends over 17 amino acids. CDR3 nucleotides: TGCGCCAGCAGCTTGGTAGCCATCGACCCAACTAATGAAAAACTGTTTTTT. It is translated as CASSLVAIDPTNEKLFF.

Comments on this clone: The same CDR3 arises from other DNA sequences in this sample as well. V and J are TRBV25-1 and TRBJ2-5; D gene uncertain. V dropped 0 bases and J dropped 5 bases, with 4 bases sitting between them. The germline V gene has CDR1 MGHDK and CDR2 SYGVNS. CDR3 size: 12 residues. CDR3: CASSEYQETQYF. CDR3 bases: TGTGCCAGCAGTGAATATCAGGAGACCCAGTACTTC.

The chain joins TRBV9 to TRBJ2-1, with unresolved D. CDR3 length: 14 amino acids. Germline CDR1 SGDLS, CDR2 YYNGEE. The V gene lost 0 bases and the J gene lost 9 bases, with 13 bases spanning the gap. The CDR3 loop reads CASSVAHPPSEQFF. The CDR3 DNA sequence: TGTGCCAGCAGCGTAGCTCATCCCCCAAGTGAGCAGTTCTTC. The full variable domain, with the rest looked up from reference TRBV9 and TRBJ2-1, is DSGVTQTPKHLITATGQRVTLRCSPRSGDLSVYWYQQSLDQGLQFLIQYYNGEERAKGNILERFSAQQFPDLHSELNLSSLELGDSALYFCASSVAHPPSEQFFGPGTRLTVL.

This clone was seen once. The V gene is TRBV25-1, the J gene TRBJ1-3; D remains unclear. Germline loops: CDR1 MGHDK, CDR2 SYGVNS. The V and J ends lost 3 bases and 0 bases respectively, with 0 bases between them. CDR3 length: 12 residues. In DNA, the CDR3 is TGTGCCAGCAGTGACTCTGGAAACACCATATATTTT. Protein sequence: CASSDSGNTIYF. The full variable domain, in which reference TRBV25-1 and TRBJ1-3 provide the parts outside the CDR3, is EADIYQTPRYLVIGTGKKITLECSQTMGHDKMYWYQQDPGMELHLIHYSYGVNSTEKGDLSSESTVSRIRTEHFPLTLESARPSHTSQYLCASSDSGNTIYFGEGSWLTVV.

The chain carries TRBV6-5 and TRBJ2-5, with no clear D. The CDR3 has 13 residues. Trimming cost V 4 bases and J 2 bases, with 8 bases left between them. The germline CDR1 and CDR2 sequences are MNHEY and SVGAGI. CDR3 DNA sequence: TGTGCCAGCAGTTTACTACAGCAAGAGACCCAGTACTTC. It yields the protein CASSLLQQETQYF.

This clone came up once. The chain carries TRBV27 and TRBJ2-7, with TRBD2 matching over 13 bases. The ends lost 5 bases at V and 0 bases at J; junction bases unmatched: 4. There are 16 residues in the CDR3. Germline CDR1 and CDR2: MNHEY and SMNVEV (reference sequence). The CDR3 loop is CASSPGLAGISYEQYF. Written as DNA, the CDR3 is TGTGCCAGCAGTCCGGGACTAGCGGGAATCTCCTACGAGCAGTACTTC.

This rearrangement joins TRBV9 to TRBJ2-1, with D possibly being TRBD1 (5 bases). The CDR3 is 14 amino acids. Germline values: CDR1 SGDLS, CDR2 YYNGEE. Between the trimmed V and J ends, which lost 0 bases and 6 bases, there was a span of 10 bases. The CDR3 region is CASSVETGSNEQFF. CDR3 DNA: TGTGCCAGCAGCGTAGAAACAGGTAGCAATGAGCAGTTCTTC.

This clone was counted once. The rearrangement uses TRBV28 and TRBJ1-4; no firm D call. Germline V gives CDR1 MDHEN, CDR2 SYDVKM. V was pared by 9 bases and J by 3 bases, with 17 bases between. This CDR3 region has 15 residues. The CDR3 nucleotides are TGTGCCAGTAGAGGAGGAATTTGGGCTAATGAAAAACTGTTTTTT. Translation: CASRGGIWANEKLFF. Complete variable domain (other parts from reference TRBV28 and TRBJ1-4): DVKVTQSSRYLVKRTGEKVFLECVQDMDHENMFWYRQDPGLGLRLIYFSYDVKMKEKGDIPEGYSVSREKKERFSLILESASTNQTSMYLCASRGGIWANEKLFFGSGTQLSVL.

The J gene is TRBJ1-1, the V gene TRBV27, with a tentative D call TRBD1 (5 bases). Germline loops: CDR1 MNHEY, CDR2 SMNVEV (reference sequence). The V gene lost 6 bases and the J gene lost 2 bases, with 13 bases spanning the gap. The CDR3 has 14 residues. CDR3 sequence (DNA): TGTGCCAGCAGGCGCAGGGCCTCTAACACTGAAGCTTTCTTT. The encoded protein is CASRRRASNTEAFF.

The CDR3 nucleotides read TGTGCCAGCAGCTACACAGGGGCCAGCTCCTACGAGCAGTACTTC. Translated, it gives CASSYTGASSYEQYF. J is TRBJ2-7 and V is TRBV6-5; 7 bases are shared with TRBD1. J lost 0 bases, V lost 6 bases, and 8 bases had no gene match. CDR1 is MNHEY, CDR2 SVGAGI, per germline. The CDR3 is 15 residues long.

V is TRBV4-1 and J is TRBJ1-4; no firm D call. The V end was cut by 0 bases, the J end by 7 bases, with 12 bases between. This CDR3 contains 15 residues. Looked up from germline, CDR1 is MGHRA and CDR2 is YSYEKL. CDR3 in amino acids: CASSQELTVREKLFF. The CDR3 DNA reads as TGCGCCAGCAGCCAAGAATTAACAGTACGTGAAAAACTGTTTTTT.

This clone was detected only once. The V call is TRBV7-6, the J call TRBJ2-1; the match to TRBD1 covers 10 bases. V was clipped by 5 bases and J by 7 bases; unmatched bases: 11. CDR1 is SGHVS, CDR2 FNYEAQ, per germline. The CDR3 extends over 16 amino acids. CDR3 region: CASSGRADRGGNEQFF. The CDR3 DNA sequence: TGTGCCAGCAGCGGGAGAGCGGACAGGGGGGGAAATGAGCAGTTCTTC. The full variable domain, in which reference TRBV7-6 and TRBJ2-1 provide the parts outside the CDR3, is GAGVSQSPRYKVTKRGQDVALRCDPISGHVSLYWYRQALGQGPEFLTYFNYEAQQDKSGLPNDRFSAERPEGSISTLTIQRTEQRDSAMYRCASSGRADRGGNEQFFGPGTRLTVL.

The chain employs TRBV28 and TRBJ1-1; perhaps TRBD1 as D (6 bases). Germline assignment: CDR1 MDHEN and CDR2 SYDVKM. The V gene lost 2 bases and the J gene lost 5 bases, with 24 bases spanning the gap. The CDR3 runs 18 residues. As DNA, the CDR3 is TGTGCCAGCAGTTTACGGCGGGGGCGAAGGGTTTACGGAACTGAAGCTTTCTTT. Translated: CASSLRRGRRVYGTEAFF.

This clone has just one count. The chain recombines TRBV11-2 with TRBJ2-1, with D possibly being TRBD2 (5 bases). CDR1 and CDR2 (germline): SGHAT, FQNNGV. The CDR3 loop spans 16 amino acids. V lost 2 bases and J lost 4, with 15 bases in between. The CDR3 DNA is TGTGCCAGCAGCTTATTCGATGGAGGTTTATACAATGAGCAGTTCTTC. Translating it yields CASSLFDGGLYNEQFF.

The rearrangement joins TRBV2 to TRBJ2-7; tentatively, D is TRBD1 (5 bases). Trimming removed 8 bases at V and 0 bases at J, with 11 bases between. Germline V CDR1 and CDR2: SNHLY, FYNNEI. The CDR3 has 13 amino acids. The CDR3 DNA reads TGTGCCAGCCAGGGCACCCTCTCCTACGAGCAGTACTTC. This encodes CASQGTLSYEQYF.

The chain combines TRBV6-1 with TRBJ2-1, with D perhaps being TRBD1 or TRBD2 (7 bases each). CDR3 length: 14 residues. V was shortened by 6 bases and J by 8 bases, with 17 bases between the two germline ends. CDR1 and CDR2 from the germline V gene are MNHNS and SASEGT. CDR3 DNA: TGTGCCAGCAGACAGGGGACTATGATGGATGAGCAGTTCTTC. It translates to CASRQGTMMDEQFF.

This rearrangement joins TRBV29-1 to TRBJ2-7, with TRBD1 identical over 8 bases. Trimming at V came to 4 bases and at J to 4 bases, leaving 6 bases not matched to a gene. Germline CDR1 is SQVTM and CDR2 is ANQGSEA. The CDR3 length is 13 residues. CDR3 loop: CSVVPGGLYEQYF. DNA for the CDR3: TGCAGCGTTGTGCCAGGGGGCTTGTACGAGCAGTACTTC.

This clone has at least ten counts. The rearrangement links TRBV7-7 to TRBJ2-7, with 10 bases fitting TRBD1. The CDR3 is made up of 13 amino acids. V gave up 10 bases and J gave up 6 bases; unmatched junction bases: 9. Germline values: CDR1 SSHAT, CDR2 FNYEAQ (reference sequence). CDR3 in DNA: TGTGCCACCGCCGCGGGACAGGGGACCGAGCAGTACTTC. Its protein is CATAAGQGTEQYF.